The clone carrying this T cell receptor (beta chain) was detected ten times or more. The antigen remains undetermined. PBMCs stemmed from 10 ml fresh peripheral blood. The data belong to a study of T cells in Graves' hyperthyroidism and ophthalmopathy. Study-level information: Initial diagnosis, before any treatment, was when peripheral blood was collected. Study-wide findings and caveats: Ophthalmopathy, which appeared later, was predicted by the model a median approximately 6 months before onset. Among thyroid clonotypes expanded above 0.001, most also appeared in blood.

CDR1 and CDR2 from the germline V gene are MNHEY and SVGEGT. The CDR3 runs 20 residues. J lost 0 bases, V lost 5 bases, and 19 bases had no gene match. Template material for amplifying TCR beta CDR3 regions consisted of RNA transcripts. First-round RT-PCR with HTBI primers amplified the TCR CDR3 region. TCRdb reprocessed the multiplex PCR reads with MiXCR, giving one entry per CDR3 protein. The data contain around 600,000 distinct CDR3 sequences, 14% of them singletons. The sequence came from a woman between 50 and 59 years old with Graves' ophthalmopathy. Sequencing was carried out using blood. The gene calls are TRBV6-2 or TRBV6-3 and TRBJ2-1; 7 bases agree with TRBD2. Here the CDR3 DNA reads TGTGCCAGCAGTCCCCGTGGTAGCGGGCTCCGAAAAAGCTCCTACAATGAGCAGTTCTTC. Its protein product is CASSPRGSGLRKSSYNEQFF.